The 7 T cell receptor beta chains given below trace back to one sample, sequenced in a study of cytotoxic CD8 clonotypes in ibrutinib-treated CLL. The table came from immunoSEQ multiplex PCR; TCRdb's copy has only in-frame clones and leaves some out. Of about 120,000 clones listed, approximately 85% were seen once; the top ten hold about 1.9%. This specimen consisted of PBMCs, obtained after 24 months of ibrutinib treatment. The receptors here all came from a human donor with chronic lymphocytic leukemia.

This chain links TRBV5-1 with TRBJ2-7; maybe TRBD2 (5 bases). The CDR3 is made up of 15 amino acids. The V gene lost 4 bases and the J gene lost 2 bases, with 16 bases spanning the gap. CDR1 SGHRS and CDR2 YFSETQ come from the germline V gene. The CDR3 here is CASSTSGNPPYEQYF. CDR3 nucleotide sequence: TGCGCCAGCAGCACTTCCGGGAATCCCCCCTACGAGCAGTACTTC.

Notes on this clone: Other DNA sequences in this sample translate to the same CDR3. The V gene is TRBV28, the J gene TRBJ1-1; 7 bases align to TRBD1. The junction had 6 bases not matched to a gene; V was cut back by 8 bases and J by 9 bases. In germline, CDR1 is MDHEN, CDR2 SYDVKM. This CDR3 has 11 residues. This CDR3 is CASRLQGQAFF. The CDR3 region has the DNA TGTGCCAGCCGCTTACAGGGGCAAGCTTTCTTT. Complete variable domain (other parts from reference TRBV28 and TRBJ1-1): DVKVTQSSRYLVKRTGEKVFLECVQDMDHENMFWYRQDPGLGLRLIYFSYDVKMKEKGDIPEGYSVSREKKERFSLILESASTNQTSMYLCASRLQGQAFFGQGTRLTVV.

The chain joins TRBV5-1 to TRBJ2-7; no clear D gene. In germline, CDR1 is SGHRS, CDR2 YFSETQ. The CDR3 length is 13 residues. Between the trimmed V and J ends, which lost 2 bases and 1 base, there was a span of 7 bases. The CDR3 reads CASSFYESYEQYF. The CDR3 DNA reads TGCGCCAGCAGCTTCTACGAATCCTACGAGCAGTACTTC.

As regards this clone: The same CDR3 is also encoded by other DNA sequences in this sample. The CDR3 region is CASSPDTDTQYF. In DNA form, the CDR3 reads TGTGCCAGCTCACCTGACACAGATACGCAGTATTTT. V gene TRBV18 combines with J gene TRBJ2-3, with unresolved D. Germline assignment: CDR1 KGHSH and CDR2 LQKENI. The length of the CDR3 is 12 residues. Trimming removed 3 bases from V and 2 bases from J, with 3 bases in between.

By share, this clone ranks as medium-sized. The chain joins TRBV6-6 to TRBJ1-4, with D possibly TRBD1 on 6 matching bases. The V and J ends lost 5 bases and 6 bases respectively, with 13 bases between them. This CDR3 is 14 amino acids long. Per germline, CDR1 MNHNY and CDR2 SVGAGI (reference sequence). The CDR3 bases are TGTGCCAGCAGTGCCACCGGGGGCTATGAAAAACTGTTTTTT. Translated, it gives CASSATGGYEKLFF.

This CDR3 is CASSGGLGYTF. CDR3 DNA: TGTGCCAGCAGCGGGGGCTTGGGCTACACCTTC. This chain uses TRBV7-8 with TRBJ1-2, with a possible D match to TRBD1 (6 bases). Trimming took off 5 bases at V and 8 bases at J, with 9 bases between the two ends. Germline CDR1 and CDR2: SGHVS and FQNEAQ. This CDR3 has 11 amino acids. Complete variable domain (other parts from reference TRBV7-8 and TRBJ1-2): GAGVSQSPRYKVAKRGQDVALRCDPISGHVSLFWYQQALGQGPEFLTYFQNEAQLDKSGLPSDRFFAERPEGSVSTLKIQRTQQEDSAVYLCASSGGLGYTFGSGTRLTVV.

The chain combines TRBV18 with TRBJ2-1; D is undetermined. The CDR3 has 11 residues. Trimming removed 6 bases from V and 6 bases from J, with 6 bases in between. CDR1 and CDR2 (germline): KGHSH, LQKENI. The CDR3 DNA is TGTGCCAGCTCCTCGTCCAATGAGCAGTTCTTC. Amino acid sequence: CASSSSNEQFF.